Below, 3 T cell receptor beta chains from the same sample are listed, as sequenced in a study of control samples from healthy donors and cancer patients. Profiled with immunoSEQ multiplex PCR; TCRdb holds only in-frame clones, not every one. The sample consists of roughly 200,000 clones, about 90% of them appearing once. Sequenced sample: blood. These receptors were taken from a man aged 30-40 years in good health.

V is TRBV7-3 and J is TRBJ1-2, with D perhaps TRBD1 (5 bases). From germline, CDR1 is SGHTA and CDR2 FQGTGA. This CDR3 region has 18 residues. V shed 2 bases and J shed 8 bases, with 27 bases lying between them. The chain's CDR3 is CASSLGPGQTGAIGGYTF. The CDR3 coding sequence is TGTGCCAGCAGCTTAGGGCCAGGGCAAACTGGGGCTATTGGGGGCTACACCTTC. Variable domain in full (rest from reference TRBV7-3 and TRBJ1-2): GAGVSQTPSNKVTEKGKYVELRCDPISGHTALYWYRQSLGQGPEFLIYFQGTGAADDSGLPNDRFFAVRPEGSVSTLKIQRTERGDSAVYLCASSLGPGQTGAIGGYTFGSGTRLTVV.

The V and J genes are TRBV27 and TRBJ1-5; tentative D call: TRBD1 (5 bases). Trimming pared 0 bases from V and 7 bases from J, leaving 13 bases between. Germline loops: CDR1 MNHEY, CDR2 SMNVEV (reference sequence). This CDR3 has 15 amino acids. The CDR3 loop is CASSLSFGGGQPQHF. The DNA for the CDR3 is TGTGCCAGCAGTTTATCTTTCGGGGGAGGACAGCCCCAGCATTTT.

The rearrangement links TRBV9 to TRBJ2-3, with 10 bases matching TRBD2. Germline V gives CDR1 SGDLS, CDR2 YYNGEE. The V gene end was trimmed by 0 bases and the J gene end by 2 bases; junction bases not matched to a gene: 9. The CDR3 runs 18 residues. CDR3 DNA sequence: TGTGCCAGCAGCGTAGCAGCGGGTAGCGGGGGGACCACAGATACGCAGTATTTT. This encodes CASSVAAGSGGTTDTQYF.